Detailed here is one T cell receptor (beta chain). These data originate in a study of control samples from healthy donors and cancer patients. CDR1 and CDR2 (germline): LNHDA, SQIVND (reference sequence). CDR3 size: 14 residues. Trimming removed 4 bases at V and 0 bases at J, with 9 bases between. The repertoire was sequenced with immunoSEQ multiplex PCR; TCRdb's copy has only in-frame clones and lacks some. The sample records about 140,000 clones, 88% being singletons. The sequence was collected from a young woman in good health. The J gene is TRBJ1-1, the V gene TRBV19, with D unclear. Input material: blood. CDR3 sequence (DNA): TGTGCCAGTAGTAAGACGCGTATGAACACTGAAGCTTTCTTT. Encoded protein: CASSKTRMNTEAFF.